Shown below are 9 T cell receptor beta chains from a single sample sequenced in a study of blood T cell repertoires in COVID-19. Measured with immunoSEQ multiplex PCR; TCRdb has only the in-frame clones, and not every one. This repertoire shows under 250,000 clones, approximately 89% found once; its top ten account for approximately 3.7%. Sequencing was performed on PBMCs or T cells enriched from blood (not recorded which). The receptors were sampled from a woman aged 25 to 39 who had been exposed to COVID-19.

The CDR3 reads CASPHRGGEGVMNTEAFF. CDR3 DNA sequence: TGTGCCAGCCCTCATCGGGGAGGGGAAGGGGTCATGAACACTGAAGCTTTCTTT. This chain joins TRBV18 and TRBJ1-1, with D perhaps matching TRBD1 (5 bases). The CDR3 is made up of 18 amino acids. Germline V lookup: CDR1 KGHSH, CDR2 LQKENI. The V gene lost 8 bases and the J gene lost 0 bases, with 25 bases spanning the gap.

V usage is TRBV30 and J usage is TRBJ1-2; D is perhaps TRBD1 (5 bases). The CDR3 runs to 13 residues. The V and J ends lost 5 bases and 4 bases respectively, with 14 bases between them. The germline V gene encodes CDR1 GTSNPN and CDR2 SVGIG (reference sequence). The CDR3 loop is CAWGVTQGYGYTF. The CDR3 nucleotides read TGTGCCTGGGGGGTCACCCAGGGCTATGGCTACACCTTC.

V and J are TRBV13 and TRBJ2-3, with a tentative D call TRBD2 (5 bases). Trimming removed 3 bases from V and 0 bases from J, with 13 bases in between. Germline V gene lookup returns CDR1 PRHDT and CDR2 FYEKMQ (reference sequence). This CDR3 contains 16 residues. This CDR3 is CASSFPDSLSTDTQYF. The CDR3 DNA reads as TGTGCCAGCAGCTTTCCGGACTCTCTGAGCACAGATACGCAGTATTTT.

This rearrangement joins TRBV15 to TRBJ1-1; D may be TRBD1 (6 bases). The CDR3 is made up of 13 amino acids. Germline-derived CDR1 and CDR2 are LNHNV and YYDKDF (reference sequence). Trimming stripped 3 bases from V and 11 bases from J, with 16 bases between. The CDR3 is CATSRRTDLRAFF. DNA for the CDR3: TGTGCCACCAGCAGGAGGACAGATTTACGGGCTTTCTTT.

This clone has only one observation. This sequence joins TRBV6-5 and TRBJ1-1; weak D call: TRBD1 (5 bases). The CDR3 is 15 amino acids. The ends were cut back, 5 bases at V and 6 bases at J, with 19 bases in the middle. CDR1 MNHEY and CDR2 SVGAGI come from the germline V gene. The CDR3 sequence is CASSHDRFRAPEAFF. The CDR3 DNA reads TGTGCCAGCAGTCACGATAGATTCAGGGCCCCTGAAGCTTTCTTT.

This clone has more than one count but fewer than ten. The rearrangement uses TRBV6-2 or TRBV6-3 and TRBJ1-6, with D tentatively TRBD1 (5 bases). This CDR3 has 14 amino acids. V was shortened by 5 bases and J by 5 bases, with 10 bases between the two germline ends. CDR1 is MNHEY, CDR2 SVGEGT, per germline. The CDR3 sequence is CASSPGTNNSPLHF. CDR3 DNA: TGTGCCAGCAGTCCCGGGACTAATAATTCACCCCTCCACTTT.

The chain combines TRBV19 with TRBJ1-1, with 7 bases identical to TRBD1. V gave up 1 base and J gave up 8 bases; unmatched junction bases: 4. Germline V CDR1 and CDR2: LNHDA, SQIVND (reference sequence). The CDR3 spans 13 residues. CDR3 nucleotides: TGTGCCAGTAGTATAGGAGGGGGCGTCGAAGCTTTCTTT. As protein: CASSIGGGVEAFF.

V usage is TRBV5-4 and J usage is TRBJ1-2; tentative D call: TRBD1 (6 bases). Deletions cut 4 bases from V and 2 bases from J, with 15 bases between. CDR1 is SGHNT and CDR2 is YYREEE in the germline V gene (reference sequence). This CDR3 region has 15 residues. CDR3 sequence: CASSLTGLANYGYTF. The CDR3 DNA reads TGTGCCAGCAGCCTTACAGGGTTGGCGAACTATGGCTACACCTTC.

This clone has a single count. J is TRBJ2-7 and V is TRBV5-6; 12 bases fit TRBD2. The ends lost 4 bases at V and 4 bases at J; junction bases unmatched: 9. This CDR3 comprises 16 residues. The V gene's germline CDR1 is SGHDT and CDR2 YYEEEE. CDR3 DNA: TGTGCCAGCAGCCCAGAGCTAGCGGGAGGGGCTTACGAGCAGTACTTC. Translation: CASSPELAGGAYEQYF. The whole variable domain, filled in from reference TRBV5-6 and TRBJ2-7, reads DAGVTQSPTHLIKTRGQQVTLRCSPKSGHDTVSWYQQALGQGPQFIFQYYEEEERQRGNFPDRFSGHQFPNYSSELNVNALLLGDSALYLCASSPELAGGAYEQYFGPGTRLTVT.